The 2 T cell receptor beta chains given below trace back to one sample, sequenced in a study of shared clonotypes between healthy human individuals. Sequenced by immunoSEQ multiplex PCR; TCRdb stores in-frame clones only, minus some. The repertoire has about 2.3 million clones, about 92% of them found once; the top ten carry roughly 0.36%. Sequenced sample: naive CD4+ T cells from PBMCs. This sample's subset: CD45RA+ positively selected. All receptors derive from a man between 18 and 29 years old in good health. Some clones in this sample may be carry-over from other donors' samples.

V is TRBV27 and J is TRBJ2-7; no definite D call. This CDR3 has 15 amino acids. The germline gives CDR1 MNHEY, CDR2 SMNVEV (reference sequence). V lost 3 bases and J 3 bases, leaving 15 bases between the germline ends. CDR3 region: CASSFDPRAYYEQYF. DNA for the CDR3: TGTGCCAGCAGTTTTGACCCCCGGGCGTACTACGAGCAGTACTTC.

The chain's CDR3 is CASSLGGASGYTF. CDR3 DNA sequence: TGTGCCAGCAGCTTAGGGGGGGCAAGTGGCTACACCTTC. The rearrangement joins TRBV11-2 to TRBJ1-2; TRBD1 is a possible D gene (6 bases). The CDR3 runs 13 residues. Trimming shortened V by 1 base and J by 7 bases, and 10 bases separated the two germline ends. Germline V CDR1 and CDR2: SGHAT, FQNNGV.